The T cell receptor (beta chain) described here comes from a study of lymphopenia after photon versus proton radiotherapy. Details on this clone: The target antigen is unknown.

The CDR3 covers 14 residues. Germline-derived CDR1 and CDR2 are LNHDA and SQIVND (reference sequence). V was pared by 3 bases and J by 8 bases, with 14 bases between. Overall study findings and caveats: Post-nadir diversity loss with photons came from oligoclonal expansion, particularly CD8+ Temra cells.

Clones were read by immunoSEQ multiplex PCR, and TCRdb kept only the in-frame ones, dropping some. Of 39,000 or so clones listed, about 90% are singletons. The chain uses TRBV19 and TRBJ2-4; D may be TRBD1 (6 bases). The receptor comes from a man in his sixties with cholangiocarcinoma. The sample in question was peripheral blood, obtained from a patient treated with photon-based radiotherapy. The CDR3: CASSIPGAVDIQYF. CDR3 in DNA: TGTGCCAGTAGTATCCCAGGGGCTGTAGACATTCAGTACTTC.